The clone carrying this TCR beta chain showed up just once. This sample is part of a study of cytomegalovirus exposure and HLA in healthy donors. V shed 6 bases and J 4 bases; nucleotides not matched to a gene: 8. CDR1 is SQVTM, CDR2 ANQGSEA, per germline. CDR3 length equals 13 residues. Amplification used 60 Vbeta primers and 13 Jbeta primers. Clones were read by immunoSEQ multiplex PCR, and TCRdb kept only the in-frame ones, dropping some. Among tens of thousands of clones listed, approximately 72% were seen once. This TCR derives from a woman aged 25 to 39 in good health and CMV-seronegative. Sequenced material: PBMCs. The chain has TRBV29-1 and TRBJ2-7; 8 bases agree with TRBD1. CDR3 region: CSVVQGVAYEQYF. The CDR3 DNA sequence: TGCAGCGTCGTACAGGGGGTGGCGTACGAGCAGTACTTC.